This entry describes one T cell receptor (beta chain). There are 15 residues in the CDR3. V was trimmed by 5 bases and J by 0 bases, leaving 11 bases between them. Germline lookup yields CDR1 LNHDA and CDR2 SQIVND (reference sequence). Extracted RNA was reverse transcribed, and the resulting cDNA served as sequencing template. The method was immunoSEQ multiplex PCR; TCRdb's version includes in-frame clones alone and lacks a portion of them. The repertoire holds roughly 140,000 clones, 82% seen once, with around 25% in the top ten. This sample stems from a study of CD8+ T cells in alopecia areata. Noted treatment: oral pan-JAK inhibitor, 5-10 mg twice daily.

This rearrangement joins TRBV19 to TRBJ2-1; D gene uncertain. This TCR was sampled from a human donor with alopecia areata. The sample consisted of CD8+ T cells sorted from blood, taken at week 4, from a patient treated with tofacitinib. This CDR3 is CASSHDTSSYNEQFF. The CDR3 DNA reads TGTGCCAGTAGTCATGACACCAGCTCCTACAATGAGCAGTTCTTC.